Listed here are 10 T cell receptor beta chains from one sample, sequenced in a study of blood T cell repertoires in COVID-19. Clones were sequenced by immunoSEQ multiplex PCR, and TCRdb holds only the in-frame ones, with some missing. The repertoire holds a few hundred thousand clones, with 85% as singletons. The specimen was peripheral blood. These receptors came from a human donor in a cohort sampled during active COVID-19.

J is TRBJ1-5 and V is TRBV19, with TRBD1 as a possible D gene (6 bases). The germline V gene encodes CDR1 LNHDA and CDR2 SQIVND (reference sequence). The CDR3 sequence is 15 residues long. The V end lost 7 bases, the J end lost 1 base, and 14 bases lay between the germline ends. CDR3 loop: CASIGRGESNQPQHF. The CDR3 bases are TGTGCCAGTATTGGGAGGGGGGAGAGCAATCAGCCCCAGCATTTT.

This sequence joins TRBV6-2 or TRBV6-3 and TRBJ2-1, with 8 bases matching TRBD2. This CDR3 is 16 amino acids long. CDR1 is MNHEY, CDR2 SVGEGT, per germline. Germline trimming cut 2 bases from V and 1 base from J; bases unmatched to any gene: 4. CDR3 nucleotides: TGTGCCAGCAGTTACAAAGCGGGGGAGTCCTACAATGAGCAGTTCTTC. Residues: CASSYKAGESYNEQFF.

The chain employs TRBV27 and TRBJ2-2; D possibly corresponds to TRBD1 (5 bases). Trimming shortened V by 7 bases and J by 0 bases, and 12 bases separated the two germline ends. The germline CDR1 and CDR2 sequences are MNHEY and SMNVEV (reference sequence). This CDR3 contains 15 residues. The CDR3 loop is CASTPQGANTGELFF. CDR3 nucleotides: TGTGCCAGCACTCCGCAAGGGGCGAACACCGGGGAGCTGTTTTTT.

This clone was seen only a few times. The rearrangement uses TRBV2 and TRBJ2-7; no clear D. V lost 4 bases, J lost 12 bases, and 19 bases lay in between. CDR1 and CDR2 from the germline V gene are SNHLY and FYNNEI. This CDR3 has 13 residues. DNA for the CDR3: TGTGCCAGCAGTGCGACGGCTACTACGGCTGGGTACTTC. Amino acids: CASSATATTAGYF.

V is TRBV24-1 and J is TRBJ2-3, with D possibly being TRBD1 (5 bases). Trimming pared 0 bases from V and 2 bases from J, leaving 11 bases between. This CDR3 has 16 amino acids. CDR1 is KGHDR and CDR2 is SFDVKD in the germline V gene. DNA for the CDR3: TGTGCCACCAGTGATTTGCAGACAGAAGACACAGATACGCAGTATTTT. Translated: CATSDLQTEDTDTQYF.

The chain links TRBV7-9 to TRBJ1-2; D gene uncertain. The germline gives CDR1 SEHNR, CDR2 FQNEAQ (reference sequence). The ends were cut back, 3 bases at V and 8 bases at J, with 13 bases in the middle. The CDR3 consists of 13 residues. This chain's CDR3 is CASSFPGFRGYTF. CDR3 in DNA: TGTGCCAGCAGCTTCCCGGGTTTTAGGGGCTACACCTTC.

The rearrangement uses TRBV7-9 and TRBJ2-2, with 7 bases lining up with TRBD2. Germline CDR1 SEHNR, CDR2 FQNEAQ (reference sequence). Germline trimming cut 5 bases from V and 1 base from J; bases unmatched to any gene: 4. The CDR3 runs to 15 residues. The CDR3 bases are TGTGCCAGCAGCGGGGGGGTTAGGAACACCGGGGAGCTGTTTTTT. Its protein is CASSGGVRNTGELFF. Together with reference TRBV7-9 and TRBJ2-2, the CDR3 gives the full variable domain: DTGVSQNPRHKITKRGQNVTFRCDPISEHNRLYWYRQTLGQGPEFLTYFQNEAQLEKSRLLSDRFSAERPKGSFSTLEIQRTEQGDSAMYLCASSGGVRNTGELFFGEGSRLTVL.

The chain links TRBV6-5 to TRBJ2-2; no reliable D call. Germline V gene sequence: CDR1 MNHEY, CDR2 SVGAGI. CDR3 size: 12 residues. Between the trimmed V and J ends, which lost 7 bases and 5 bases, there was a span of 8 bases. The chain's CDR3 is CASTYATGELFF. DNA of the CDR3: TGTGCCAGCACGTACGCGACCGGGGAGCTGTTTTTT.

This clone was seen a single time. The chain couples TRBV19 to TRBJ1-2; D unclear. CDR3 length equals 13 residues. Germline lookup yields CDR1 LNHDA and CDR2 SQIVND (reference sequence). V was clipped by 3 bases and J by 8 bases, with 13 bases between them. CDR3: CASSIGRTGGYTF. As DNA, the CDR3 is TGTGCCAGTAGTATTGGCAGGACTGGCGGCTACACCTTC.

This sequence joins TRBV28 and TRBJ1-1; 8 bases match TRBD1. Losses at the gene ends were 3 bases for V and 0 bases for J; bases not matched to a gene: 3. This CDR3 region has 15 residues. The germline CDR1 and CDR2 sequences are MDHEN and SYDVKM. CDR3 region: CASSFRTGMNTEAFF. In DNA form, the CDR3 reads TGTGCCAGCAGTTTCAGGACAGGGATGAACACTGAAGCTTTCTTT.